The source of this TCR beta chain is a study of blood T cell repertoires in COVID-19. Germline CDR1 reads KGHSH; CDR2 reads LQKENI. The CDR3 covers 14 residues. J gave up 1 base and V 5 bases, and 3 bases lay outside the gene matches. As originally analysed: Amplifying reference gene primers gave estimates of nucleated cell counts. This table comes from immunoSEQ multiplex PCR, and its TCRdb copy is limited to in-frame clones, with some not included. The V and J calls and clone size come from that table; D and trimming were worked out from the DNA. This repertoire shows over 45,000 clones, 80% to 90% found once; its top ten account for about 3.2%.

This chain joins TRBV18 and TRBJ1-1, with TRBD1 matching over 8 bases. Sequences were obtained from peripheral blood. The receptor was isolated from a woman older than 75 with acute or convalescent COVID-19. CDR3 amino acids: CASSSGTGNTEAFF. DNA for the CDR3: TGTGCCAGCTCATCCGGGACAGGGAACACTGAAGCTTTCTTT.